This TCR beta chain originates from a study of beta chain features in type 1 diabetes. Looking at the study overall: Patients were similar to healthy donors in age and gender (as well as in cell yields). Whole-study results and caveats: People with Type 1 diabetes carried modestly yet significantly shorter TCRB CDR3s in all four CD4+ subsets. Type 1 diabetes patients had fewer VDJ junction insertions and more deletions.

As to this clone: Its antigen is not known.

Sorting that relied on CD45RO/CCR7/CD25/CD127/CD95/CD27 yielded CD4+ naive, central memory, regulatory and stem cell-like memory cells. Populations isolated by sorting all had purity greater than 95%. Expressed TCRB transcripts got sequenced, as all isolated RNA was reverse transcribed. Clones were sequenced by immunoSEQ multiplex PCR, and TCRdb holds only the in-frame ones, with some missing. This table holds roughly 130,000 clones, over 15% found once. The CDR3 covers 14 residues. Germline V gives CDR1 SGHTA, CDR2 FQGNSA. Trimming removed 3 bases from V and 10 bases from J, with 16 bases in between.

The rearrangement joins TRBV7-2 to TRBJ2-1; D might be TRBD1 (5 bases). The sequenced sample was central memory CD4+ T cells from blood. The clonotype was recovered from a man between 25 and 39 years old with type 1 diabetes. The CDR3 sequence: CASSFGHGASEQFF. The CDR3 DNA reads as TGTGCCAGCAGCTTTGGACACGGAGCGTCCGAGCAGTTCTTC. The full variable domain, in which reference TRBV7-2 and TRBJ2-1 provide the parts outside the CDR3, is GAGVSQSPSNKVTEKGKDVELRCDPISGHTALYWYRQSLGQGLEFLIYFQGNSAPDKSGLPSDRFSAERTGGSVSTLTIQRTQQEDSAVYLCASSFGHGASEQFFGPGTRLTVL.